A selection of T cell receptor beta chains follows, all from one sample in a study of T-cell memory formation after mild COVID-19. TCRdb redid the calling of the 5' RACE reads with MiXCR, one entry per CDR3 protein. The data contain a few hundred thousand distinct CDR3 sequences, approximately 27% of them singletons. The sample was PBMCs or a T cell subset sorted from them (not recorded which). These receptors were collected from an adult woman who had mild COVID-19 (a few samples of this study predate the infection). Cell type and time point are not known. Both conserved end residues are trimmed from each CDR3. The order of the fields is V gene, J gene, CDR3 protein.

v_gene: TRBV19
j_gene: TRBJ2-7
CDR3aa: ASSIGDSNEQY

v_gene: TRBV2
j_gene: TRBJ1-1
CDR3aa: ASSKVGTPNTEAF

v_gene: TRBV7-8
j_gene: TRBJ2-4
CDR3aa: ASSLIVNIQY

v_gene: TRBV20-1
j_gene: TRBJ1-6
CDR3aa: SARDGGDNSPLH

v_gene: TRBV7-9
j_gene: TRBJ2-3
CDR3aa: ASSPRGGGATDTQY

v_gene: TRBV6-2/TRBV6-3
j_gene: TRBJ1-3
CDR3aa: ASSDTGASGNTIY

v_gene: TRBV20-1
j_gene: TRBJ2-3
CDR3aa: SAGTAGGGTDTQY

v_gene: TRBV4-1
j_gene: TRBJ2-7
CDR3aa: ASRRTGGSYEQY

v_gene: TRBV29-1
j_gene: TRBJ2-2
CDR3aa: SVVLPNTGELF

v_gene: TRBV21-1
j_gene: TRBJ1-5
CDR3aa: ASSKAKGADQPQH

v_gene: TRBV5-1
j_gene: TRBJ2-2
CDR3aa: ASEEGGELF

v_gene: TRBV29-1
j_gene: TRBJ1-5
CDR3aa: SVIEQGSNQPQH

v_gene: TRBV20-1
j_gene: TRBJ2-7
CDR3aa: SAGKTTWYEQY

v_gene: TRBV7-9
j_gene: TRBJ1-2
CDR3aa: ASGWTGEGYGYT

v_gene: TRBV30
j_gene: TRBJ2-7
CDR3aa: AWISRDSYEQY

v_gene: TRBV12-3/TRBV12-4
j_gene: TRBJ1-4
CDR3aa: ASSPGQGLYEKLF

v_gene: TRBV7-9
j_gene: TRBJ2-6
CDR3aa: ASSLGQGLSGANVLT

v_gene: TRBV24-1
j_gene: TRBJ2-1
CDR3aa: ATSDGQGGSNEQF

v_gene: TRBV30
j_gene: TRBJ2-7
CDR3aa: AWSNPSYEQY

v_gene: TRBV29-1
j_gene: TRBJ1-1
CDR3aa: SVDRRGQTNTEAF

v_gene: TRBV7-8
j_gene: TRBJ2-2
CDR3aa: ASSRTGWGSGELF

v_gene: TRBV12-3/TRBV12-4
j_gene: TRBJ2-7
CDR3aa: ASSLSLAYEQY

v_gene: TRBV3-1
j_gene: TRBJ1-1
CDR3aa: ASSQDGTGGVAAF

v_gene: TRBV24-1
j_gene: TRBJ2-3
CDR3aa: ATSPWGSSADTQY

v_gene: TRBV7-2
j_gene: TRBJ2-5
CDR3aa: ASSLVSGRAGGTQY

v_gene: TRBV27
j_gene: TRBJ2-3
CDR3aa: ASRAGQGSAGTQY

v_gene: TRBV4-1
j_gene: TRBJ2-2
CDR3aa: ASSQGDQNTGELF

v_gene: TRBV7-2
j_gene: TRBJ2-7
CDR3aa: ASSPGPALVEQY

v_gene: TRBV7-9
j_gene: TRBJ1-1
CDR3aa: ASSSSQNRGGPNTEAF

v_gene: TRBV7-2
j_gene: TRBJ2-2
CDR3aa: ASSFPLVTGELF

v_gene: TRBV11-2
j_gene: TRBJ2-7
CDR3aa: ASSLAHRGPYEQY

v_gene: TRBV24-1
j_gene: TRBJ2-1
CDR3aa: ATMGPIGGRPNEQF

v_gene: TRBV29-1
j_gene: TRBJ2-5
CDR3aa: SVEGLAGEGKRWETQY

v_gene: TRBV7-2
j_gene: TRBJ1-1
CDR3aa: ASSFRVPGTEAF

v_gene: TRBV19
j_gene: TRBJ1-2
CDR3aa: ASSLSPGTVSYGYT

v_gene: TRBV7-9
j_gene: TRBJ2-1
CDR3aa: ASTTRTSGSAYNEQF

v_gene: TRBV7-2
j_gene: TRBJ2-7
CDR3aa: ASTSSYEQY

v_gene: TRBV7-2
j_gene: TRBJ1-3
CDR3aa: ASSFAIQGGGNTIY

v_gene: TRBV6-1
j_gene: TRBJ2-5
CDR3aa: ASSQTGGLPETQY

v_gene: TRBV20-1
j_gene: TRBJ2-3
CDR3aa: SARVGFASTDTQY